These T cell receptor beta chains were read from a single sample in a study of response to subunit inactivated influenza vaccine. Via MiXCR, TCRdb re-called the RT-PCR reads, giving one row per CDR3 protein. The sample records hundreds of thousands of distinct CDR3 sequences, 10% to 15% being singletons. Sequencing used PBMCs from blood, obtained on the day of vaccination. The receptors derive from a man aged 50-60 years who received an inactivated influenza vaccine. CDR3s include the opening cysteine and the closing phenylalanine or tryptophan.

v_gene: TRBV20-1; j_gene: TRBJ2-3; CDR3aa: CSAKGTSGSTDTQYF
v_gene: TRBV6-1; j_gene: TRBJ2-7; CDR3aa: CASRLTRANEQYF
v_gene: TRBV6-2/TRBV6-3; j_gene: TRBJ1-5; CDR3aa: CASSYSGSGRAQHF
v_gene: TRBV27; j_gene: TRBJ1-1; CDR3aa: CASSSQGWTEAFF
v_gene: TRBV15; j_gene: TRBJ2-4; CDR3aa: CATSVEGVAKNIQYF
v_gene: TRBV3-1; j_gene: TRBJ1-6; CDR3aa: CASSPGGAGSPLHF
v_gene: TRBV6-2/TRBV6-3; j_gene: TRBJ1-5; CDR3aa: CASSPHDRVGNQPQHF
v_gene: TRBV18; j_gene: TRBJ2-5; CDR3aa: CASSPEYGETQYF
v_gene: TRBV18; j_gene: TRBJ2-3; CDR3aa: CASSPSGAVFPTDTQYF
v_gene: TRBV20-1; j_gene: TRBJ2-3; CDR3aa: CSASTSGGLDTQYF
v_gene: TRBV4-1; j_gene: TRBJ1-3; CDR3aa: CASSQGQGNSGNTIYF
v_gene: TRBV5-1; j_gene: TRBJ1-1; CDR3aa: CASSNRDRGQQAFF
v_gene: TRBV4-2; j_gene: TRBJ1-1; CDR3aa: CASSQDFRGRATEAFF
v_gene: TRBV11-3; j_gene: TRBJ2-1; CDR3aa: CASSRQSHEQFF
v_gene: TRBV5-1; j_gene: TRBJ2-1; CDR3aa: CASSTRQGVLAGGYEQFF
v_gene: TRBV7-2; j_gene: TRBJ1-4; CDR3aa: CASSLVPLTNEKLFF
v_gene: TRBV29-1; j_gene: TRBJ2-7; CDR3aa: CSVDTATEQYF
v_gene: TRBV13; j_gene: TRBJ2-3; CDR3aa: CAGSQSGGLSDTQYF
v_gene: TRBV29-1; j_gene: TRBJ2-7; CDR3aa: CSVEPGLAGGPYEQYF
v_gene: TRBV5-1; j_gene: TRBJ2-7; CDR3aa: CASSRWTGSGNEQYF
v_gene: TRBV29-1; j_gene: TRBJ2-7; CDR3aa: CSVEVWDKASGQYF
v_gene: TRBV12-3/TRBV12-4; j_gene: TRBJ1-1; CDR3aa: CASSLYGVTVEAFF
v_gene: TRBV9; j_gene: TRBJ2-3; CDR3aa: CASSVGGGEADTQYF
v_gene: TRBV3-1; j_gene: TRBJ1-5; CDR3aa: CASSQAGTGLNQPQHF